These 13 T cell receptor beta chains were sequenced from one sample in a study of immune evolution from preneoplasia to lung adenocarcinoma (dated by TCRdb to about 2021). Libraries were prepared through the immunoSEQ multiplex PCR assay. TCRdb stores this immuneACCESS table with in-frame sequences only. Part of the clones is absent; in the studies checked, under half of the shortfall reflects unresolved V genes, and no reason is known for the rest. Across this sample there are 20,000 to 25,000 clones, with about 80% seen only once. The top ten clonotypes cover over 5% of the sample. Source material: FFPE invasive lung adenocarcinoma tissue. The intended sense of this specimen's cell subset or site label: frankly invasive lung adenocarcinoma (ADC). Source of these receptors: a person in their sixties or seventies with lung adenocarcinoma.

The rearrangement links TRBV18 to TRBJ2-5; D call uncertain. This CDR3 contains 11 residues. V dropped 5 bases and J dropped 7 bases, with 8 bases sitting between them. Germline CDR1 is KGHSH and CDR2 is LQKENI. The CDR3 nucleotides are TGTGCCAGCTCATCCACGGCGACCCAGTACTTC. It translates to CASSSTATQYF.

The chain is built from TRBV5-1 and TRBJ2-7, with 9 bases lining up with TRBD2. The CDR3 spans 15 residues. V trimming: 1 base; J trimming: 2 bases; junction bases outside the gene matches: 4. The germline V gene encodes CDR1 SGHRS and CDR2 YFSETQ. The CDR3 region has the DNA TGCGCCAGCAGCTTGACAGGACTAGCGCCCTACGAGCAGTACTTC. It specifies CASSLTGLAPYEQYF.

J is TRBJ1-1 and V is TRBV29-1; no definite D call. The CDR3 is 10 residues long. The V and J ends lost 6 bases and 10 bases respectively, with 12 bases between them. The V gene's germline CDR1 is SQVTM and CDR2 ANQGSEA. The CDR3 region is CSVSHDRAFF. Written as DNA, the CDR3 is TGCAGCGTGTCCCATGATCGAGCTTTCTTT.

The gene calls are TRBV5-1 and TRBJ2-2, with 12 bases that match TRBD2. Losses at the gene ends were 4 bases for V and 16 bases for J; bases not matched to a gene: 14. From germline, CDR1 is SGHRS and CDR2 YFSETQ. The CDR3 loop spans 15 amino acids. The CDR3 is CASSDTSGRLMARFF. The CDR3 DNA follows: TGCGCCAGCAGCGACACTAGCGGGAGGTTGATGGCGCGGTTTTTT.

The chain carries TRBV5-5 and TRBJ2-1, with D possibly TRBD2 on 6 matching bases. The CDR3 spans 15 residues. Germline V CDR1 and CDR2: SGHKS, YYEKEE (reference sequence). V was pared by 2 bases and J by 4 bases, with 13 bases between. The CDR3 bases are TGTGCCAGCAGCTTCCGGGACTCCAAATACAATGAGCAGTTCTTC. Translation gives CASSFRDSKYNEQFF.

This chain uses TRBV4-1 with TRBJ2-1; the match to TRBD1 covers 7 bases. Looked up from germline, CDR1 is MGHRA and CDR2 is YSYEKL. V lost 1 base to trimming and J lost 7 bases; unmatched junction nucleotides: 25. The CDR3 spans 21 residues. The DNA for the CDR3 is TGCGCCAGCAGCCAAGGGCTAGGGCGGCTCGGAACGACAGGGAATGGGAATGAGCAGTTCTTC. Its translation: CASSQGLGRLGTTGNGNEQFF.

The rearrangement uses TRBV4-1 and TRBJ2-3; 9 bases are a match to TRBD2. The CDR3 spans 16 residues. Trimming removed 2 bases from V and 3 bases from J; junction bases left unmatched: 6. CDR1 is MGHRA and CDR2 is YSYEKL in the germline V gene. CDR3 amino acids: CASSQTDSGSTDTQYF. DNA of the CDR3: TGCGCCAGCAGCCAAACCGATAGCGGGAGTACAGATACGCAGTATTTT.

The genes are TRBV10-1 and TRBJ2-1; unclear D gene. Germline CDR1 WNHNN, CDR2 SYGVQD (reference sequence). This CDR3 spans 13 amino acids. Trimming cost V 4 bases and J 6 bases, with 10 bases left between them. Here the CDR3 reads CASSARLSNEQFF. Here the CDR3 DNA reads TGCGCCAGCAGTGCTAGGCTTTCCAATGAGCAGTTCTTC.

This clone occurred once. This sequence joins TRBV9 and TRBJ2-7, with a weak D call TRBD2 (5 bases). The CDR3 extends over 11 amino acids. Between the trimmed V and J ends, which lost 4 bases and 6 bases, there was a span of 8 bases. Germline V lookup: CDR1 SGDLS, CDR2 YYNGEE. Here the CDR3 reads CASSHGVEQYF. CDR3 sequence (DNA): TGTGCCAGCAGCCACGGGGTCGAGCAGTACTTC.

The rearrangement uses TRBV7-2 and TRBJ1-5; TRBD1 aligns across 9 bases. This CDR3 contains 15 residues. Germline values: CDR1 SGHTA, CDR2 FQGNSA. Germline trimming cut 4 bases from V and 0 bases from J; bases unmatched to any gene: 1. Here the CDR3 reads CASSSTGGSNQPQHF. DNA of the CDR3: TGTGCCAGCAGCTCGACAGGGGGTAGCAATCAGCCCCAGCATTTT.

CDR3 protein: CASSLSGSPLHF. CDR3 nucleotide sequence: TGTGCCAGCAGCTTATCGGGCTCACCCCTCCACTTT. The V gene is TRBV7-8, the J gene TRBJ1-6; D remains unclear. The germline V and J ends were trimmed by 2 bases and 10 bases, with 6 bases remaining between them. Germline-derived CDR1 and CDR2 are SGHVS and FQNEAQ. This CDR3 has 12 amino acids.

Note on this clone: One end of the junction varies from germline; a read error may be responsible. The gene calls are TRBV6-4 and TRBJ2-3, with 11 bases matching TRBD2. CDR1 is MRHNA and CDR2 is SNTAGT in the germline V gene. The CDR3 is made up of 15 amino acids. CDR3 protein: CASRPSGGRTDMQYF. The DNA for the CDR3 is TGTGCCAGCAGACCTAGCGGGGGGAGGACAGATATGCAGTATTTT.

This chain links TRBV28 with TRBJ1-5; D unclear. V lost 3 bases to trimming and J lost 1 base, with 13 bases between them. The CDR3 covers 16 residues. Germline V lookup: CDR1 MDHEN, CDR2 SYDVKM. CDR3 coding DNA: TGTGCCAGCAGTTTTAGATCCCGCGGGAGCAATCAGCCCCAGCATTTT. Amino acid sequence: CASSFRSRGSNQPQHF.